The 4 T cell receptor beta chains below come from one sample, sequenced in a study of cytomegalovirus exposure and HLA in healthy donors (dated by TCRdb to the late 2010s). Library creation used the immunoSEQ multiplex PCR assay. The multiplex PCR relied on a mix of 60 forward primers for TCR Vbeta segments and 13 reverse primers for TCR Jbeta segments. This immuneACCESS table, as held by TCRdb, lists in-frame sequences with V and J called but not all clones. Of the missing ones, under half trace to an unresolved V gene in checked studies; the others have no known cause. This sample is represented by roughly 200,000 clones; around 88% of them were singletons. Together, the top ten hold approximately 0.31% of the sample. Sequencing was performed on PBMCs. These receptors were collected from a woman in her twenties or thirties in good health and CMV-seronegative.

This sequence joins TRBV11-2 and TRBJ2-1; D unresolved. V dropped 1 base and J dropped 10 bases, with 8 bases sitting between them. The germline CDR1 and CDR2 sequences are SGHAT and FQNNGV. CDR3 size: 12 residues. For the CDR3, the DNA is TGTGCCAGCAGCTTAGTTACCGGGGAGCAGTTCTTC. This codes for CASSLVTGEQFF. Filled out from reference TRBV11-2 and TRBJ2-1, the complete variable domain reads EAGVAQSPRYKIIEKRQSVAFWCNPISGHATLYWYQQILGQGPKLLIQFQNNGVVDDSQLPKDRFSAERLKGVDSTLKIQPAKLEDSAVYLCASSLVTGEQFFGPGTRLTVL.

V is TRBV27 and J is TRBJ1-4; 7 bases map to TRBD1. This CDR3 has 14 residues. J was trimmed by 3 bases and V by 6 bases; bases with no gene match: 4. Germline-derived CDR1 and CDR2 are MNHEY and SMNVEV (reference sequence). Here the CDR3 DNA reads TGTGCCAGCAGGCCAGGGGGGCCTAATGAAAAACTGTTTTTT. It translates to CASRPGGPNEKLFF.

This rearrangement joins TRBV5-1 to TRBJ1-2, with 10 bases fitting TRBD1. CDR3 size: 14 residues. The germline V gene encodes CDR1 SGHRS and CDR2 YFSETQ. V trimming: 0 bases; J trimming: 4 bases; junction bases outside the gene matches: 0. Here the CDR3 DNA reads TGCGCCAGCAGCTTGGGGACAGGGGGCTATGGCTACACCTTC. This codes for CASSLGTGGYGYTF.

This chain uses TRBV19 with TRBJ1-5, with TRBD1 matching over 7 bases. Germline CDR1 and CDR2: LNHDA and SQIVND (reference sequence). This CDR3 is 12 amino acids long. The J segment lost 5 bases and the V segment lost 9 bases, leaving 4 bases of the junction unmatched. DNA for the CDR3: TGTGCCAGCAGGGACAGAGATCAGCCCCAGCATTTT. Protein sequence: CASRDRDQPQHF. The full variable domain, completed using reference TRBV19 and TRBJ1-5, is DGGITQSPKYLFRKEGQNVTLSCEQNLNHDAMYWYRQDPGQGLRLIYYSQIVNDFQKGDIAEGYSVSREKKESFPLTVTSAQKNPTAFYLCASRDRDQPQHFGDGTRLSIL.